This paragraph reports one T cell receptor (beta chain). Its specificity is not known. The CDR3 consists of 17 residues. The library was built from roughly 400 ng RNA with molecular barcoded adaptors for alpha/delta and beta/gamma chains. TCRdb re-called the reads through MiXCR, storing one row per CDR3 protein. The sample contains approximately 93,000 distinct CDR3 sequences, around a fifth of which appear only once. These data are taken from a study of read filtering for tumor transcriptome and immune sequencing. Study in general: Revised staging placed roughly eight patients in R-ISS I, 15 to 20 in II, more than five in III. TCR-mapped reads were about 4.05 to 11 million with IR-seq versus roughly 80 to 1,300 with RNA-seq.

Study-level results: Approximately 80% of IR-seq clonotypes had one read, totaling roughly 3.5% of reads; RNA-seq: 74.6% and 44.6%.

Sequenced: a population of CD138-negative cells sorted from bone marrow. The J gene is TRBJ1-1, the V gene TRBV21-1; the table's D call TRBD1 went unverified against the DNA. TRBV21-1 is tagged as a pseudogene. This clonotype was sampled from a donor aged 40 or older with multiple myeloma. CDR3 amino acids: CASSAPGQGRGDTEAFF. The CDR3 nucleotides read TGTGCCAGCAGCGCACCGGGACAGGGTAGAGGGGACACTGAAGCTTTCTTT.